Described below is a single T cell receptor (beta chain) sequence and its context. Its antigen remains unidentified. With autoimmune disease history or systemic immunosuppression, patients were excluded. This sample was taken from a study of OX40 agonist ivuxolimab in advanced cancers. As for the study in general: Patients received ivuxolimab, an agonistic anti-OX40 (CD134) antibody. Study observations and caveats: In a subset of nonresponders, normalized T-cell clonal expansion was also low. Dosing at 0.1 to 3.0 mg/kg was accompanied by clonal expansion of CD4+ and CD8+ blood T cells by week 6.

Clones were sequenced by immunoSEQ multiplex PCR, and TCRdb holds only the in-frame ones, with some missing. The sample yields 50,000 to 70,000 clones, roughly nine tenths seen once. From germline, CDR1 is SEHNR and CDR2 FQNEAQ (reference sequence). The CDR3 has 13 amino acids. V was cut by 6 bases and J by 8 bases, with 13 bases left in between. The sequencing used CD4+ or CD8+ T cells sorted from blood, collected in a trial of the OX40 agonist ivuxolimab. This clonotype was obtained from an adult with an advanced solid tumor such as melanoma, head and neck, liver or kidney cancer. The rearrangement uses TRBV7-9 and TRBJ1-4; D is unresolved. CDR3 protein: CASRRKEGEKLFF. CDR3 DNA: TGTGCCAGCAGGCGTAAGGAGGGCGAAAAACTGTTTTTT.